This TCR beta chain came from a study of CD8+ T cells in alopecia areata. About the research overall: Tofacitinib administration to treated patients was oral, at 5 to 10 mg twice daily. Once tofacitinib had been taken for 6 to 18 months, 6 months off drug followed. Regarding the study as a whole: Lesional scalp, especially alopecia totalis/universalis, showed higher clonality than normal scalp.

CDR3 length equals 15 residues. J was trimmed by 4 bases and V by 6 bases; bases with no gene match: 7. The germline V gene has CDR1 ENHRY and CDR2 SYGVKD. Comment on this clone: What it recognizes is unknown.

Extraction and reverse transcription of RNA yielded cDNA as the sequencing template. Measured with immunoSEQ multiplex PCR; TCRdb has only the in-frame clones, and not every one. The profile shows some 200,000 clones, about 63% of them singletons. In alopecia areata patients, both lesional scalp punch biopsies and peripheral blood were collected. The sample was CD4+ T cells sorted from blood, taken at week 0. This receptor was obtained from a human donor with alopecia areata. The V call is TRBV10-3, the J call TRBJ2-3; 10 nucleotides align to TRBD1. CDR3 in DNA: TGTGCCATCAGCTCGACAGGGGGCTCACCAGATACGCAGTATTTT. This translates into CAISSTGGSPDTQYF.